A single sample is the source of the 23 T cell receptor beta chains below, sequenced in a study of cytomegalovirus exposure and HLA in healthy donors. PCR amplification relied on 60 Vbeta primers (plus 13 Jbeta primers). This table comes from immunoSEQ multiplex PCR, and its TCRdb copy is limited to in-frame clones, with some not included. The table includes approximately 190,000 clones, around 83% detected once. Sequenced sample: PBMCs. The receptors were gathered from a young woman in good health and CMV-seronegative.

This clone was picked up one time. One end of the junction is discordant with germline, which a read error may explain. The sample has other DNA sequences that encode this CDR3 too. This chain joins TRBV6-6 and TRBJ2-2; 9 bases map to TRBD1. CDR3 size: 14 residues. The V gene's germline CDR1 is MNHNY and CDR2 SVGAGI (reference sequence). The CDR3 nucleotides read TGCGCCAGCAGGGGGACAGGGAGGGCCGGGGAGCTGTTTTTT. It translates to CASRGTGRAGELFF.

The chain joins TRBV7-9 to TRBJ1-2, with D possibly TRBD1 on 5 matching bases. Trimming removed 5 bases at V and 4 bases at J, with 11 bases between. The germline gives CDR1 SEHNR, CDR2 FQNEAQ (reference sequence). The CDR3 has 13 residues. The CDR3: CASSPGQGYGYTF. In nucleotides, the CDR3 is TGTGCCAGCAGCCCAGGGCAGGGCTATGGCTACACCTTC.

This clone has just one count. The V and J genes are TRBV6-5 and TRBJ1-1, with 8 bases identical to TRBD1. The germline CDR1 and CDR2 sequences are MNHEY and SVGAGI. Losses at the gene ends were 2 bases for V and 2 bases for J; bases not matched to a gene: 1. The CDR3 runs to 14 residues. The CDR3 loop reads CASSYGTGNTEAFF. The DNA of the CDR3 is TGTGCCAGCAGTTACGGGACAGGTAACACTGAAGCTTTCTTT.

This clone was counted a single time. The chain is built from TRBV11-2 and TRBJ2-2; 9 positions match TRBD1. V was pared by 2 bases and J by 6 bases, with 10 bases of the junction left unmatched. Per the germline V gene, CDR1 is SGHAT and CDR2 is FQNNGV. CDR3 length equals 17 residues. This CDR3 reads CASSLHTGGGWAGELFF. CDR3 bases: TGTGCCAGCAGCTTACATACAGGGGGCGGATGGGCCGGGGAGCTGTTTTTT.

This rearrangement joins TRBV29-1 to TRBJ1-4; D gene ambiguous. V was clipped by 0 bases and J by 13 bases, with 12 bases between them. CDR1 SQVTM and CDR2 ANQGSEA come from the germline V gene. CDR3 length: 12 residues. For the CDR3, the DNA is TGCAGCGTTGAAGATCGAGGGTCGGGACTGTTTTTT. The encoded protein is CSVEDRGSGLFF.

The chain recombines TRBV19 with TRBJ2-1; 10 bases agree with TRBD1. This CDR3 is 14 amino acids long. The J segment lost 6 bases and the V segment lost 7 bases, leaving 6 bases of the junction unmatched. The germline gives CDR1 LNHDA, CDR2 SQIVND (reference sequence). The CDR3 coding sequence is TGTGCCAGTACGGGACAGGGGTATTTCAATGAGCAGTTCTTC. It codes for CASTGQGYFNEQFF.

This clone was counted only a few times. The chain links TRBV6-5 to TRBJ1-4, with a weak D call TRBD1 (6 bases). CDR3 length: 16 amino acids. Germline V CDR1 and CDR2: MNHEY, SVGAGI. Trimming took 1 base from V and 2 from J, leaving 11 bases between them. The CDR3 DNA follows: TGTGCCAGCAGTTACTTCCCCAGGGGCACTAATGAAAAACTGTTTTTT. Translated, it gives CASSYFPRGTNEKLFF.

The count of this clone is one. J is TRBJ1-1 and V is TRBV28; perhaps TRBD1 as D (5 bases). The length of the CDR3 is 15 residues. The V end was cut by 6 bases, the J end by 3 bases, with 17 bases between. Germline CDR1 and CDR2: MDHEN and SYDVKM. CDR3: CASRRPGRVYTEAFF. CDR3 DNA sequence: TGTGCCAGCAGACGGCCGGGCAGGGTATACACTGAAGCTTTCTTT.

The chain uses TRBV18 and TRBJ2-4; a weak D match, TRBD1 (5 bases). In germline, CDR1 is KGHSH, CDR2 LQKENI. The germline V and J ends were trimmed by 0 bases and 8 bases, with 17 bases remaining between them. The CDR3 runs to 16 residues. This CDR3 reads CASSPPVDRRRDIQYF. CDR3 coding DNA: TGTGCCAGCTCACCACCGGTAGACAGAAGGCGTGACATTCAGTACTTC.

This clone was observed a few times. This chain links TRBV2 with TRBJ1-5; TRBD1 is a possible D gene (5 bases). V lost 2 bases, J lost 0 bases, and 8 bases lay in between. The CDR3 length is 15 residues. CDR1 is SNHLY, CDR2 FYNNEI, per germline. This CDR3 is CASSERQGSNQPQHF. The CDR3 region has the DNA TGTGCCAGCAGTGAACGGCAGGGTAGCAATCAGCCCCAGCATTTT.

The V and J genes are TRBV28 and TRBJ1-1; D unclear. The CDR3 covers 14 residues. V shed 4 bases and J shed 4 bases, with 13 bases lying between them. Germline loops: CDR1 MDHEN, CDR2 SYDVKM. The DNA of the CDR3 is TGTGCCAGCAGTTCCCCGGACTCTGGCACTGAAGCTTTCTTT. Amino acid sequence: CASSSPDSGTEAFF.

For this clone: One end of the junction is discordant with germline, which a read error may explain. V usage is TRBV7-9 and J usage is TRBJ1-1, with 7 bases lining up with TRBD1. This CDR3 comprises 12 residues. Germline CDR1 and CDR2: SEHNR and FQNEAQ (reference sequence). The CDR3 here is CSSTGDYTEAFF. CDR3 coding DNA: TGTTCCAGTACAGGGGACTACACTGAAGCTTTCTTT.

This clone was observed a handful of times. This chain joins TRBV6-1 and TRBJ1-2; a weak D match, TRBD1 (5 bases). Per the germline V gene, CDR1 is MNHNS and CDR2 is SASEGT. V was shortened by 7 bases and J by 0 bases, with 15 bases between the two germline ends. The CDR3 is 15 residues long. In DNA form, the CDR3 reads TGTGCCAGCAAGCGATCAGGGATACCTAACTATGGCTACACCTTC. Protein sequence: CASKRSGIPNYGYTF.

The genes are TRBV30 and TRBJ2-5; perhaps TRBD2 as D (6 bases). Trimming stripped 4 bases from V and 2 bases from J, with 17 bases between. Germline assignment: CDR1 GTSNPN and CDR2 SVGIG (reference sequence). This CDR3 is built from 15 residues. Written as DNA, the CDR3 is TGTGCCTGGAAGGTCGGCGGAGGGCCTCAAGAGACCCAGTACTTC. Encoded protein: CAWKVGGGPQETQYF.

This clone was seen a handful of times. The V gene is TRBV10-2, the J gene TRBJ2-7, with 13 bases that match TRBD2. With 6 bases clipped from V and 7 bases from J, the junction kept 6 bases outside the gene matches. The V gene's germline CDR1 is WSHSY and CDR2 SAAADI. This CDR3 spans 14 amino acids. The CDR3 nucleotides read TGCGCCAGCAGATCCGGGACTAGCGGGGAAGAGCAGTACTTC. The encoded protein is CASRSGTSGEEQYF.

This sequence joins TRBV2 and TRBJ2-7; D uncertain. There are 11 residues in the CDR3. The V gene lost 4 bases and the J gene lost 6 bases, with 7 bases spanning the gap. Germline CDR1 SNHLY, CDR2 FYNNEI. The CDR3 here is CASSGGFEQYF. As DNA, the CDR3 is TGTGCCAGCAGTGGCGGATTCGAGCAGTACTTC.

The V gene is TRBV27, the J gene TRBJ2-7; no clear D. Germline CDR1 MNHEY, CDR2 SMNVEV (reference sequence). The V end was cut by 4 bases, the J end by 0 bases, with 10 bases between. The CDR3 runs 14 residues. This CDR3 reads CASSSDSSSYEQYF. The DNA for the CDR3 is TGTGCCAGCAGTTCCGACTCGAGCTCCTACGAGCAGTACTTC.

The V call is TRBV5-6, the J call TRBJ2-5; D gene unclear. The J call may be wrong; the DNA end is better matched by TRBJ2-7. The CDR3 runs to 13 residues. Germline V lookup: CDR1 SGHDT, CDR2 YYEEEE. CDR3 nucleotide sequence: TGTGCCAGCAGCTTGGCCTGGGACTACGAGCAGTACTTC. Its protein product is CASSLAWDYEQYF.

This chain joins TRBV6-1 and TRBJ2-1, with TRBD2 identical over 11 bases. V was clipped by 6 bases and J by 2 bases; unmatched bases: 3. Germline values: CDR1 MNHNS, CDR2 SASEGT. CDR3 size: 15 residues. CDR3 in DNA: TGTGCCAGCAGGACGGGACTAGCGGCCTACAATGAGCAGTTCTTC. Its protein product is CASRTGLAAYNEQFF.

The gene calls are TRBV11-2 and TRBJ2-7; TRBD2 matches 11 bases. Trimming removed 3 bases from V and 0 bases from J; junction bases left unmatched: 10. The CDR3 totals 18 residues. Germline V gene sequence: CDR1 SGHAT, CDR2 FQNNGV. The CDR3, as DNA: TGTGCCAGCAGCTTTGGGGCTAGCGGGGGGTACAGCTCCTACGAGCAGTACTTC. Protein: CASSFGASGGYSSYEQYF.

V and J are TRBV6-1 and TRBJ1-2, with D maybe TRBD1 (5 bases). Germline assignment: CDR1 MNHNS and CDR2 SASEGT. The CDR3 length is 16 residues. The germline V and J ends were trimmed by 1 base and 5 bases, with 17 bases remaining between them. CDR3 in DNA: TGTGCCAGCAGTGAAGACAATTGGGGCTTGGGATATGGCTACACCTTC. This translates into CASSEDNWGLGYGYTF.

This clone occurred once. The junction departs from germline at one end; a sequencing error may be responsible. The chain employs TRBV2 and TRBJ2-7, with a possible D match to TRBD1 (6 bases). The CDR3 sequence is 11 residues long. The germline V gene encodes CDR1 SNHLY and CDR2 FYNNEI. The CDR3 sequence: CASSEAGATFF. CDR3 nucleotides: TGTGCCAGCAGTGAAGCGGGGGCAACCTTCTTC. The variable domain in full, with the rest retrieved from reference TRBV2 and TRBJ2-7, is EPEVTQTPSHQVTQMGQEVILRCVPISNHLYFYWYRQILGQKVEFLVSFYNNEISEKSEIFDDQFSVERPDGSNFTLKIRSTKLEDSAMYFCASSEAGATFFGPGTRLTVT.

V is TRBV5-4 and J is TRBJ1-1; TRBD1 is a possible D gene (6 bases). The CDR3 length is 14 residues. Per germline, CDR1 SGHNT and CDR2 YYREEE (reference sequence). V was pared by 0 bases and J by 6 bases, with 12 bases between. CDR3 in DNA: TGTGCCAGCAGCTTGGAACAGGGAATCGCTGAAGCTTTCTTT. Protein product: CASSLEQGIAEAFF.